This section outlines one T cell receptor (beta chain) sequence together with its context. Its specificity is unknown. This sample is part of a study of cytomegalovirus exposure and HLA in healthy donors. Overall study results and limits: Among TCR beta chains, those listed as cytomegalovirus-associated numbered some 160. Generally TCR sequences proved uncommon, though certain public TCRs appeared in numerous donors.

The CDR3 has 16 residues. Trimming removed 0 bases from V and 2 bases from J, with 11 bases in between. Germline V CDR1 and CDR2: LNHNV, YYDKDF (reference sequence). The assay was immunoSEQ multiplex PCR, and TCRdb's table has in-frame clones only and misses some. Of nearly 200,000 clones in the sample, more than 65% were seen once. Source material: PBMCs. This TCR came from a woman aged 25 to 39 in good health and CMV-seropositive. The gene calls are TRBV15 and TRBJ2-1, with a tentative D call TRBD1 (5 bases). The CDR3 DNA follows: TGTGCCACCAGCAGAGATAGGGGCGCTGCCTACAATGAGCAGTTCTTC. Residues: CATSRDRGAAYNEQFF.